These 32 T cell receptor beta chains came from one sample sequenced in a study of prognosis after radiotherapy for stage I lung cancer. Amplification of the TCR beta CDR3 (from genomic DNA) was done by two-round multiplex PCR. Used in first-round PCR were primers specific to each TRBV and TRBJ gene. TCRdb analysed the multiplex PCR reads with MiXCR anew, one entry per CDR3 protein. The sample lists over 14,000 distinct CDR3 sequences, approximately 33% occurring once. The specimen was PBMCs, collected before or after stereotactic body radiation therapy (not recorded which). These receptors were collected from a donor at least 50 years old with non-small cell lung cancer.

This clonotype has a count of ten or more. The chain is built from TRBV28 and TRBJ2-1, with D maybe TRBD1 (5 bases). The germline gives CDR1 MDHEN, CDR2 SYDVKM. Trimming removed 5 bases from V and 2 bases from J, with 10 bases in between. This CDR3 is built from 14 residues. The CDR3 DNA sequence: TGTGCCAGCAGTCCTCACAGGACCTACAATGAGCAGTTCTTC. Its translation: CASSPHRTYNEQFF.

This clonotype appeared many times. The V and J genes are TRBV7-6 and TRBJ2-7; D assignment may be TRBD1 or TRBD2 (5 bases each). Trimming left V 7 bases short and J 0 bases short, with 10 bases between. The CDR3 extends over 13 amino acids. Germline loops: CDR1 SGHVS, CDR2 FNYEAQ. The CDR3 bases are TGTGCCAGCAACCCCGGGACCTCCTACGAGCAGTACTTC. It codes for CASNPGTSYEQYF. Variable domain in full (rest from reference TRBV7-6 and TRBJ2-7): GAGVSQSPRYKVTKRGQDVALRCDPISGHVSLYWYRQALGQGPEFLTYFNYEAQQDKSGLPNDRFSAERPEGSISTLTIQRTEQRDSAMYRCASNPGTSYEQYFGPGTRLTVT.

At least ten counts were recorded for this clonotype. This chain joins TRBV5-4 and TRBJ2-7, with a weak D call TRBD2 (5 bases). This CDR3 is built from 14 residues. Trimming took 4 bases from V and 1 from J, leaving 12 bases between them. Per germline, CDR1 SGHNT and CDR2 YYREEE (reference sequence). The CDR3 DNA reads TGTGCCAGCAGCCACTACGGGATATCCTACGAGCAGTACTTC. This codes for CASSHYGISYEQYF.

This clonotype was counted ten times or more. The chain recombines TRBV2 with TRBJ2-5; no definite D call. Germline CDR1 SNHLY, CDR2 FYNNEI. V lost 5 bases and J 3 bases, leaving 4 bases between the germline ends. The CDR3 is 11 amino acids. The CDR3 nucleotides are TGTGCCAGCAGTCAAGAAGAGACCCAGTACTTC. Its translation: CASSQEETQYF.

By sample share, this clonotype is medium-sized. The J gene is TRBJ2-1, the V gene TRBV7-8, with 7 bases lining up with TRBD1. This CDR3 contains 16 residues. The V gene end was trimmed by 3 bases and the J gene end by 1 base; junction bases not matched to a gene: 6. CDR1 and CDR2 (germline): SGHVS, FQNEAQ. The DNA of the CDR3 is TGTGCCAGCAGCTTGACAGGGACCAATTCCTACAATGAGCAGTTCTTC. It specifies CASSLTGTNSYNEQFF.

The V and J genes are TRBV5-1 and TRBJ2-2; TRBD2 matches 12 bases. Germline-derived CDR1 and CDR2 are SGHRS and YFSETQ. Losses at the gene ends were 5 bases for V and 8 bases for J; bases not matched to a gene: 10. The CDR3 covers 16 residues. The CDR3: CASRLAGGMGAGELFF. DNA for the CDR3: TGCGCCAGCAGACTAGCGGGAGGAATGGGGGCAGGGGAGCTGTTTTTT. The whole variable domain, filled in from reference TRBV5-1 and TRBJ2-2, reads KAGVTQTPRYLIKTRGQQVTLSCSPISGHRSVSWYQQTPGQGLQFLFEYFSETQRNKGNFPGRFSGRQFSNSRSEMNVSTLELGDSALYLCASRLAGGMGAGELFFGEGSRLTVL.

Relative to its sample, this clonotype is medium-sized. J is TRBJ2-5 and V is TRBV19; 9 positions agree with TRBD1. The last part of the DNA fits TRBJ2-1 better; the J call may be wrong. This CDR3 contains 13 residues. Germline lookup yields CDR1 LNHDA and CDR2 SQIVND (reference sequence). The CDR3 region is CATAGTGHREQFF. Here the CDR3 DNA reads TGTGCCACAGCCGGGACAGGGCATCGAGAGCAGTTCTTC.

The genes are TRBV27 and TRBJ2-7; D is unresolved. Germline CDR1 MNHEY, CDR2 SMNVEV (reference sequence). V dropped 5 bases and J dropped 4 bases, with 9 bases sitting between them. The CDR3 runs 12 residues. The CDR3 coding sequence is TGTGCCAGCAGTACTGGGCGTTACGAGCAGTACTTC. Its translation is CASSTGRYEQYF.

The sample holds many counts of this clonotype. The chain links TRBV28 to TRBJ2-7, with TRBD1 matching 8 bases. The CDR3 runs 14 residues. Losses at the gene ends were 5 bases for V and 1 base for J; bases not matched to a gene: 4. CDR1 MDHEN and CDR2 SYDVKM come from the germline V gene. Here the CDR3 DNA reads TGTGCCAGCAGTCCACAGGGGGGATCCTACGAGCAGTACTTC. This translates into CASSPQGGSYEQYF.

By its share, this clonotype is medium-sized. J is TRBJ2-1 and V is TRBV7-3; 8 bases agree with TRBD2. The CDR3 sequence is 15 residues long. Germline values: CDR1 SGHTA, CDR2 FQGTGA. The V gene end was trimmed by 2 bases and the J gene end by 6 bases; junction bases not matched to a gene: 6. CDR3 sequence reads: CASSLFSGSGNEQFF. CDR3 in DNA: TGTGCCAGCAGCTTATTCAGCGGGAGTGGCAATGAGCAGTTCTTC.

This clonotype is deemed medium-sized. CDR3 protein: CASSVVPGSSGNTIYF. The CDR3, as DNA: TGTGCCAGCAGCGTAGTTCCAGGGAGCTCTGGAAACACCATATATTTT. The chain joins TRBV9 to TRBJ1-3, with TRBD1 as a possible D gene (5 bases). Trimming took off 0 bases at V and 0 bases at J, with 10 bases between the two ends. CDR3 length: 16 amino acids. Germline assignment: CDR1 SGDLS and CDR2 YYNGEE.

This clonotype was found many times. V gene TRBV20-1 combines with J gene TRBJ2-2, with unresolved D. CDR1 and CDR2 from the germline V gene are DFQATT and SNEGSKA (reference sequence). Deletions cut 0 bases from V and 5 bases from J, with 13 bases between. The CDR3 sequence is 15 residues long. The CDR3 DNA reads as TGCAGTGCTAGAGATGGACGGGTTGGGACCGGGGAGCTGTTTTTT. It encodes CSARDGRVGTGELFF.

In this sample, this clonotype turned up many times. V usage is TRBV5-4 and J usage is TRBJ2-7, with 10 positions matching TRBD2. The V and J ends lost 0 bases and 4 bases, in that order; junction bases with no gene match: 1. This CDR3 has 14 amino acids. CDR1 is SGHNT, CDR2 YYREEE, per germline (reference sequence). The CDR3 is CASSLGAGGYEQYF. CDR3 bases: TGTGCCAGCAGCTTGGGAGCGGGAGGGTACGAGCAGTACTTC.

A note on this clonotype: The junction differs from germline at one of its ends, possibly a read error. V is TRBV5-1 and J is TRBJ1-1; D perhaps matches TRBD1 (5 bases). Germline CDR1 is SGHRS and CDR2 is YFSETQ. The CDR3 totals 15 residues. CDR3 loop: CASRSQPGPGTEAFF. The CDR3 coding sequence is TGCGCCAGCAGATCGCAGCCGGGACCGGGCACTGAAGCCTTCTTT. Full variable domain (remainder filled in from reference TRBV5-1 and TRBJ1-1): KAGVTQTPRYLIKTRGQQVTLSCSPISGHRSVSWYQQTPGQGLQFLFEYFSETQRNKGNFPGRFSGRQFSNSRSEMNVSTLELGDSALYLCASRSQPGPGTEAFFGQGTRLTVV.

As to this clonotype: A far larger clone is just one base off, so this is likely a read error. The CDR3 nucleotides are TGTGCCAGCAGCAGCGGACAGACCAGGGGGACCCAGTACTTC. Translating it yields CASSSGQTRGTQYF. V and J are TRBV6-5 and TRBJ2-5; perhaps TRBD1 as D (6 bases). The ends were cut back, 6 bases at V and 7 bases at J, with 18 bases in the middle. Germline values: CDR1 MNHEY, CDR2 SVGAGI. The CDR3 is 14 amino acids.

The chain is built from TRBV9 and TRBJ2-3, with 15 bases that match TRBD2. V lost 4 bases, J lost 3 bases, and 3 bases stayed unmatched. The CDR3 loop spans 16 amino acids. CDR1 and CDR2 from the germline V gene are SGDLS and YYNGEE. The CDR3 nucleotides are TGTGCCAGCAGCTTGGGGACTAGCGGGAGGACAGATACGCAGTATTTT. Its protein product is CASSLGTSGRTDTQYF.

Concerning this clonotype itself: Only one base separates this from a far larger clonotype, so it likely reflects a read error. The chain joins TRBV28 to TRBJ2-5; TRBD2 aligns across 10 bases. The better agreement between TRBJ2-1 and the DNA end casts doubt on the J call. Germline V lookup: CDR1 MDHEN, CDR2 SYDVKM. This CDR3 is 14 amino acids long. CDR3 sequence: CVTKLAGNFNEQFF. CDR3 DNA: TGTGTCACCAAACTAGCGGGAAACTTCAATGAGCAGTTCTTC.

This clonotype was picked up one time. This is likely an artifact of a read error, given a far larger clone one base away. CDR3 in DNA: TGTGCCAGCGGTTACCAGGGGGGCTCCACTGAAGCTTTCTTT. Protein product: CASGYQGGSTEAFF. The V call is TRBV6-5, the J call TRBJ1-1; 7 positions match TRBD1. Per germline, CDR1 MNHEY and CDR2 SVGAGI. The CDR3 is 14 amino acids.

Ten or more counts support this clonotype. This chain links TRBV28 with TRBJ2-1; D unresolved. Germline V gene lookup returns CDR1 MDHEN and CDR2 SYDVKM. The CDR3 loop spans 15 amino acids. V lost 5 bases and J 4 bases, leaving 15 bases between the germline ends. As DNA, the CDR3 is TGTGCCAGCAGTCCCCCCTTAGGAACTTACAATGAGCAGTTCTTC. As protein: CASSPPLGTYNEQFF. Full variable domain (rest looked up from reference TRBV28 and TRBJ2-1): DVKVTQSSRYLVKRTGEKVFLECVQDMDHENMFWYRQDPGLGLRLIYFSYDVKMKEKGDIPEGYSVSREKKERFSLILESASTNQTSMYLCASSPPLGTYNEQFFGPGTRLTVL.

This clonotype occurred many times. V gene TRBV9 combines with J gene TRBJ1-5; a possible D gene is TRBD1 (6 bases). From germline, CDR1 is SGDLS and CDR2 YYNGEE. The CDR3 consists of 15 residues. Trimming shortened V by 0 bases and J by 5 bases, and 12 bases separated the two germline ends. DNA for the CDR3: TGTGCCAGCAGCGTAGGTACGGGGGCTTATCAGCCCCAGCATTTT. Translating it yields CASSVGTGAYQPQHF.

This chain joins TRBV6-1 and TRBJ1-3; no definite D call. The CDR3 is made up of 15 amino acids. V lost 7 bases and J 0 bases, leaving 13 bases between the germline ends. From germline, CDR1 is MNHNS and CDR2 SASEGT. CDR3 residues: CASNSCTVSGNTIYF. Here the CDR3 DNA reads TGTGCCAGCAATTCCTGTACAGTCTCTGGAAACACCATATATTTT.

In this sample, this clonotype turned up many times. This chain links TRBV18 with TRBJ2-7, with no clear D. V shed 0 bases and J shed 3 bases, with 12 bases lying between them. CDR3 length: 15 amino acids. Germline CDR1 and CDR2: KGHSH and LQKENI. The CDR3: CASSPPDRSHYEQYF. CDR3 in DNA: TGTGCCAGCTCACCACCGGACCGTTCACACTACGAGCAGTACTTC. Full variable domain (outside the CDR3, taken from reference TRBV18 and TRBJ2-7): NAGVMQNPRHLVRRRGQEARLRCSPMKGHSHVYWYRQLPEEGLKFMVYLQKENIIDESGMPKERFSAEFPKEGPSILRIQQVVRGDSAAYFCASSPPDRSHYEQYFGPGTRLTVT.

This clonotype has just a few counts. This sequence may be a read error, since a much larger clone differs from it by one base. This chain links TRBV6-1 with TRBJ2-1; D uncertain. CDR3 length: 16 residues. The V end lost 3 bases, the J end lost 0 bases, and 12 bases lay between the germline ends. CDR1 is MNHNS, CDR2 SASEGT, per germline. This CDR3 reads CASSDRAVSSYNEQFF. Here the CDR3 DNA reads TGTGCCAGCAGTGACCGGGCGGTTAGCTCCTACAATGAGCAGTTCTTC.

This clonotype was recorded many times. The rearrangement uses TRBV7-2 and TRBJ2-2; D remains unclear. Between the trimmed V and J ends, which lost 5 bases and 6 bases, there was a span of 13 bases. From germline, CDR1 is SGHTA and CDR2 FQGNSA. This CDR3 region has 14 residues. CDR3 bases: TGTGCCAGCAGCATGGGCCCCGCCCCCGGGGAGCTGTTTTTT. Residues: CASSMGPAPGELFF. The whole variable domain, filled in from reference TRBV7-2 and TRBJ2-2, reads GAGVSQSPSNKVTEKGKDVELRCDPISGHTALYWYRQSLGQGLEFLIYFQGNSAPDKSGLPSDRFSAERTGGSVSTLTIQRTQQEDSAVYLCASSMGPAPGELFFGEGSRLTVL.

The CDR3 DNA sequence: TGTGCCAGCAGTTACGCATTGTGGCAGGTGGCGAGGGAGACCCAGTACTTC. It specifies CASSYALWQVARETQYF. The chain couples TRBV6-2 or TRBV6-3 to TRBJ2-5; D is undetermined. The CDR3 covers 17 residues. Trimming left V 2 bases short and J 5 bases short, with 21 bases between. Germline values: CDR1 MNHEY, CDR2 SVGEGT.

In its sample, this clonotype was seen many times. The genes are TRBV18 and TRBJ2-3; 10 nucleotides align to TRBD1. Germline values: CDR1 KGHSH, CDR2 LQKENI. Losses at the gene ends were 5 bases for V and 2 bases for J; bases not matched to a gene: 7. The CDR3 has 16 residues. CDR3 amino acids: CASSTPGTGVTDTQYF. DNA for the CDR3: TGTGCCAGCTCAACCCCCGGGACAGGGGTCACAGATACGCAGTATTTT.

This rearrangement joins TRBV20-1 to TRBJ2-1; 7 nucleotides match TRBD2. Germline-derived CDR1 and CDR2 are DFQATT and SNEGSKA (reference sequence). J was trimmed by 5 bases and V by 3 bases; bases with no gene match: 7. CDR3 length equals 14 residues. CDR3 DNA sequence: TGCAGTGCTAGTGGGGGAGGGCAGAACAATGAGCAGTTCTTC. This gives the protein CSASGGGQNNEQFF.

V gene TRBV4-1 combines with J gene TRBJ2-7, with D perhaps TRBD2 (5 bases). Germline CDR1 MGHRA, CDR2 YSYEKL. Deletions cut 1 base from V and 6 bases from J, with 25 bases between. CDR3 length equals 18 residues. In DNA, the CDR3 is TGCGCCAGCAGCCAAGCGTTAGCGTACCCCCAGATGGCCCTCGAGCAGTACTTC. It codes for CASSQALAYPQMALEQYF.

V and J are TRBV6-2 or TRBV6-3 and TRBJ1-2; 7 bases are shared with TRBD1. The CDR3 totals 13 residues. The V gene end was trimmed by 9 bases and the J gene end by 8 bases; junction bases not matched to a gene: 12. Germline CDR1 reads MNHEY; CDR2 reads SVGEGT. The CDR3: CARTGQGQRGYTF. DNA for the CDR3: TGTGCCAGGACAGGGCAAGGGCAAAGAGGCTACACCTTC.

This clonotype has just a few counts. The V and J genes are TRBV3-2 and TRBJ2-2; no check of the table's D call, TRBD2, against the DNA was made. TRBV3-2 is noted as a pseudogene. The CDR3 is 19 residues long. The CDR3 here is CASSPGTSGRAQEGGELFF. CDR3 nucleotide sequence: TGTGCCAGCAGCCCAGGGACTAGCGGGAGGGCCCAAGAGGGCGGGGAGCTGTTTTTT.

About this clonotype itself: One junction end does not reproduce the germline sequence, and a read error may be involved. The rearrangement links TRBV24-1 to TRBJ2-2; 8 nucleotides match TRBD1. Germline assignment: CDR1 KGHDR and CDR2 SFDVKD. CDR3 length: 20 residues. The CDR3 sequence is CTTSDHPGTGFFGGTGELFF. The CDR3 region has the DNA TGTACCACCAGTGATCACCCAGGGACAGGATTTTTTGGTGGCACCGGGGAGCTGTTTTTT.

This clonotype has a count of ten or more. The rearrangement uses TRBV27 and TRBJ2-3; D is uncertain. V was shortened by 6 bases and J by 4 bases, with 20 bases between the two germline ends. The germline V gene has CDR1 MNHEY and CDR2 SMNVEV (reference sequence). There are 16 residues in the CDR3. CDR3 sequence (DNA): TGTGCCAGCAGCCCGGACGGATCATACAACGCAGATACGCAGTATTTT. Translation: CASSPDGSYNADTQYF.